The clone carrying this T cell receptor (beta chain) was observed a few times. The antigen remains unidentified. This sample was included in a study of cytomegalovirus exposure and HLA in healthy donors. Overall study findings and caveats: Using the classifier, cytomegalovirus status was reportedly diagnosed with high specificity and sensitivity. The study flagged about 150 TCR beta chains as cytomegalovirus-associated.

PCR used 60 Vbeta primers and 13 Jbeta primers. Clones were read by immunoSEQ multiplex PCR, and TCRdb kept only the in-frame ones, dropping some. The sample yields about 110,000 clones, roughly 82% seen once. This TCR derives from a human donor in good health. Source material: PBMCs.

CDR3 sequence: CASTKSMNTEAFF. The CDR3 DNA reads TGTGCCAGCACCAAATCAATGAACACTGAAGCTTTCTTT. The rearrangement links TRBV7-9 to TRBJ1-1; unclear D gene. This CDR3 has 13 amino acids. Germline CDR1 reads SEHNR; CDR2 reads FQNEAQ (reference sequence). V gave up 7 bases and J gave up 0 bases, with 9 bases separating them.